This entry describes one T cell receptor (beta chain). Its antigen is unidentified. These data are taken from a study of blood T cells in healthy people across ages. Study conclusions and caveats: Correlation between TCR beta diversity and naive T cell percentage was strong.

Together with a sample-barcoded 5' primer, a J-beta primer mix was included in a second PCR lasting about 6 to 11 cycles. Through a template-switch adaptor with 12 random nucleotides, each cDNA molecule received a tag. MiXCR, run by TCRdb on the 5' RACE reads, gives a single entry per CDR3 protein. The data contain under 1,000,000 distinct CDR3 sequences, about 45% of them seen just once; the ten biggest clones take up around 18%. Samples each had at least 6 micrograms of total RNA extracted. Unmatched junction bases numbered 12, after V lost 3 bases and J lost 13 bases. This CDR3 comprises 14 residues.

This chain links TRBV12-3 or TRBV12-4 with TRBJ2-3; 8 bases align to TRBD1. Sequences were obtained from blood. The origin of this receptor is an elderly man in good health. DNA of the CDR3: TGTGCCAGCAGTTTGGCAGGGGGCGCAGATGCGGAGTATTTT. Translated: CASSLAGGADAEYF.